Listed here are 2 T cell receptor beta chains from one sample, sequenced in a study of blood T cell repertoires in COVID-19. Assay: immunoSEQ multiplex PCR; the TCRdb copy retains only in-frame clones and omits some. The repertoire holds approximately 270,000 clones, with 88% as singletons. Sequencing input: peripheral blood. All receptors come from a woman younger than 45 with COVID-19, enrolled during active disease.

The chain combines TRBV19 with TRBJ1-5; D possibly corresponds to TRBD1 (6 bases). Germline loops: CDR1 LNHDA, CDR2 SQIVND (reference sequence). The ends were cut back, 7 bases at V and 3 bases at J, with 10 bases in the middle. The CDR3 runs to 13 residues. CDR3 nucleotide sequence: TGTGCCAGTACGGGGGGCGTCAATCAGCCCCAGCATTTT. It encodes CASTGGVNQPQHF.

A few counts support this clone. V and J are TRBV29-1 and TRBJ1-2; D might be TRBD1 (5 bases). The CDR3 length is 12 residues. V was clipped by 5 bases and J by 6 bases, with 13 bases between them. The germline V gene encodes CDR1 SQVTM and CDR2 ANQGSEA. The CDR3 region is CSVSGGTDGYTF. In nucleotides, the CDR3 is TGCAGCGTTTCTGGAGGGACCGATGGCTACACCTTC. Combining the CDR3 with reference TRBV29-1 and TRBJ1-2 gives the whole variable domain SAVISQKPSRDICQRGTSLTIQCQVDSQVTMMFWYRQQPGQSLTLIATANQGSEATYESGFVIDKFPISRPNLTFSTLTVSNMSPEDSSIYLCSVSGGTDGYTFGSGTRLTVV.